The clone carrying this T cell receptor (beta chain) has at least ten counts. Its antigen is unknown. Unique molecular identifiers were added to individual cDNA molecules. TCRdb fed the 5' RACE reads into MiXCR, producing one record per CDR3 protein. The table records about 83,000 distinct CDR3 sequences, around 15% of them present only once. The data derive from a study of early T cells in non-severe SARS-CoV-2 infection. Study results and limitations: Clonotype matching in VDJdb favored anti-spike CD8 responses and did not capture private and CD4 specificities.

V lost 6 bases, J lost 5 bases, and 5 bases stayed unmatched. The CDR3 contains 14 residues. Germline V gene data show CDR1 as WSHSY and CDR2 as SAAADI. This sequence joins TRBV10-2 and TRBJ1-4, with 8 nucleotides matching TRBD1. This sequence originates from an adult who was a healthcare worker with PCR-confirmed SARS-CoV-2 infection or an uninfected control (not recorded which). The material sequenced was whole blood. The CDR3 loop is CASSPTGGNEKLFF. CDR3 nucleotide sequence: TGCGCCAGCAGCCCTACAGGGGGGAATGAAAAACTGTTTTTT.